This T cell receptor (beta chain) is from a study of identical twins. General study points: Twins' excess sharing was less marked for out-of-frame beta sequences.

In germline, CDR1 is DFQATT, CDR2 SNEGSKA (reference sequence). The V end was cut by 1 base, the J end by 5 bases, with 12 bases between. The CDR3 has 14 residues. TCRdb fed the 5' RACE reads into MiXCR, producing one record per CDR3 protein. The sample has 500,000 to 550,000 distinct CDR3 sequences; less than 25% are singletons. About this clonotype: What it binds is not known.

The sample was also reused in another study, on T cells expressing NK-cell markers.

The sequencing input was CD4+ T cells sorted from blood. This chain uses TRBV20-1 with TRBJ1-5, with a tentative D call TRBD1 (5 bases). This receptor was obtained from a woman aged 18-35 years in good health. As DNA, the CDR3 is TGCAGTGCTAGAGGGGGACGAAGGGATCAGCCCCAGCATTTT. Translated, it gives CSARGGRRDQPQHF.